These 30 T cell receptor beta chains were sequenced from one sample in a study of identical twins. Each CDR3 protein gets one entry after TCRdb re-called the 5' RACE reads with MiXCR. The sample has around 960,000 distinct CDR3 sequences; about 12% are singletons. This sample was also put to use in a study of yellow fever vaccine responses in identical twins.

Sequencing used PBMCs. Every receptor here comes from a woman younger than 30 in good health.

This clonotype was observed a few times. The gene calls are TRBV21-1 and TRBJ2-1; TRBD2, the D gene given by the table, was not confirmed from the DNA. TRBV21-1 is classified as a pseudogene. This CDR3 has 16 amino acids. The CDR3, as DNA: TGTGCCAGCAGCAAATTGTCTAGCGGATCCTACAATGAGCAGTTCTTC. Translating gives CASSKLSSGSYNEQFF.

The chain carries TRBV12-3 or TRBV12-4 and TRBJ2-1, with D possibly called TRBD1 or TRBD2 (5 bases each). CDR3 length: 17 residues. Trimming took off 2 bases at V and 1 base at J, with 15 bases between the two ends. The CDR3 protein is CASSLMRGGLSYNEQFF. CDR3 in DNA: TGTGCCAGCAGTTTAATGAGGGGCGGACTTTCCTACAATGAGCAGTTCTTC.

The genes are TRBV27 and TRBJ2-2; 8 bases match TRBD1. The length of the CDR3 is 16 residues. The ends lost 5 bases at V and 7 bases at J; junction bases unmatched: 12. Germline V gene sequence: CDR1 MNHEY, CDR2 SMNVEV (reference sequence). The CDR3 nucleotides are TGTGCCAGCAGTAGGTCCCAGGGGGCTTTCGGCGGGGAGCTGTTTTTT. It translates to CASSRSQGAFGGELFF.

V and J are TRBV5-5 and TRBJ2-1; D possibly matches TRBD1 or TRBD2 (6 bases each). Deletions cut 0 bases from V and 15 bases from J, with 16 bases between. CDR3 length: 13 amino acids. Germline CDR1 and CDR2: SGHKS and YYEKEE (reference sequence). The CDR3: CASSLEPYGGGFF. In nucleotides, the CDR3 is TGTGCCAGCAGCTTGGAACCCTACGGGGGCGGGTTCTTC.

This clonotype was recorded at least ten times. The V gene is TRBV10-3, the J gene TRBJ2-2; D gene ambiguous. The germline V and J ends were trimmed by 6 bases and 5 bases, with 7 bases remaining between them. Germline V gene sequence: CDR1 ENHRY, CDR2 SYGVKD. The CDR3 has 12 residues. DNA for the CDR3: TGTGCCATCAGCCTTAGTACCGGGGAGCTGTTTTTT. Translation gives CAISLSTGELFF.

At least ten counts were recorded for this clonotype. This chain uses TRBV10-3 with TRBJ2-2; 11 bases are shared with TRBD2. Germline-derived CDR1 and CDR2 are ENHRY and SYGVKD. The CDR3 runs to 16 residues. Trimming took 6 bases from V and 2 from J; bases not matched to a gene: 5. The CDR3 DNA follows: TGTGCCATCAGCCTACTAGCGGGAGCAAACACCGGGGAGCTGTTTTTT. Translating gives CAISLLAGANTGELFF.

V and J are TRBV7-6 and TRBJ1-1, with 7 bases fitting TRBD1. Germline loops: CDR1 SGHVS, CDR2 FNYEAQ. The CDR3 consists of 12 residues. J was trimmed by 11 bases and V by 5 bases; bases with no gene match: 8. The DNA for the CDR3 is TGTGCCAGCAGCACCCACGGGACAGTTGCTTTCTTT. Encoded protein: CASSTHGTVAFF.

This clonotype has just a few counts. The chain joins TRBV11-2 to TRBJ2-4; 7 bases match TRBD2. This CDR3 has 15 amino acids. Trimming cost V 0 bases and J 7 bases; bases outside gene matches: 6. CDR1 is SGHAT, CDR2 FQNNGV, per germline. CDR3 region: CASSLDPGGWNIQYF. DNA of the CDR3: TGTGCCAGCAGCTTAGATCCGGGGGGATGGAACATTCAGTACTTC.

This clonotype was detected only a few times. V is TRBV5-1 and J is TRBJ2-7; D not certain. The germline V gene encodes CDR1 SGHRS and CDR2 YFSETQ. V lost 4 bases and J 2 bases, leaving 10 bases between the germline ends. The CDR3 spans 13 residues. The CDR3 nucleotides are TGCGCCAGCAGCCCCTACTTGCCCTACGAGCAGTACTTC. This sequence encodes CASSPYLPYEQYF.

V is TRBV9 and J is TRBJ2-1; D is tentatively TRBD1 or TRBD2 (6 bases each). The V gene lost 2 bases and the J gene lost 5 bases, with 14 bases spanning the gap. Germline V CDR1 and CDR2: SGDLS, YYNGEE. The CDR3 is made up of 15 amino acids. The CDR3 is CASSVGGGWDNEQFF. CDR3 coding DNA: TGTGCCAGCAGCGTTGGAGGGGGGTGGGACAATGAGCAGTTCTTC.

In its sample, this clonotype was seen many times. The chain links TRBV3-1 to TRBJ2-3, with no clear D. Germline V gene sequence: CDR1 LGHDT, CDR2 YNNKEL (reference sequence). With 3 bases removed from V and 2 bases from J, the gap between germline ends came to 9 bases. The CDR3 totals 14 residues. The chain's CDR3 is CASSHGPNTDTQYF. The CDR3 nucleotides read TGTGCCAGCAGCCACGGACCGAACACAGATACGCAGTATTTT.

The sample holds a few counts of this clonotype. This chain uses TRBV20-1 with TRBJ2-3; 12 bases are a match to TRBD2. This CDR3 has 17 residues. CDR1 is DFQATT, CDR2 SNEGSKA, per germline (reference sequence). Trimming cost V 1 base and J 4 bases; bases outside gene matches: 9. The CDR3 nucleotides are TGCAGTGCTAGAGCTAGCGGGAGGGGAACGGTGCCAGATACGCAGTATTTT. It translates to CSARASGRGTVPDTQYF.

The gene calls are TRBV4-1 and TRBJ2-3; 8 nucleotides match TRBD1. With V trimmed by 4 bases and J by 2 bases, 5 bases remained unmatched. The CDR3 is 15 amino acids. Germline V gene lookup returns CDR1 MGHRA and CDR2 YSYEKL. The CDR3 DNA is TGCGCCAGCAGCCCGCGGACAGGGTTCACAGATACGCAGTATTTT. Amino acid sequence: CASSPRTGFTDTQYF.

This clonotype was seen more than once but under ten times. The J gene is TRBJ2-1, the V gene TRBV12-3 or TRBV12-4, with unresolved D. With 6 bases removed from V and 5 bases from J, the gap between germline ends came to 17 bases. The CDR3 has 15 residues. CDR3 nucleotide sequence: TGTGCCAGCAGCACCGTCGGTAGGTGGGACAATGAGCAGTTCTTC. This translates into CASSTVGRWDNEQFF.

V is TRBV20-1 and J is TRBJ2-7, with 7 bases matching TRBD2. From germline, CDR1 is DFQATT and CDR2 SNEGSKA (reference sequence). V shed 2 bases and J 1 base; nucleotides not matched to a gene: 5. The CDR3 extends over 14 amino acids. The CDR3 DNA reads TGCAGTGCTAGAACTAGCGCCCTATCCTACGAGCAGTACTTC. It codes for CSARTSALSYEQYF.

The chain uses TRBV12-3 or TRBV12-4 and TRBJ2-1, with 7 bases identical to TRBD2. The CDR3 is made up of 15 amino acids. The V gene end was trimmed by 6 bases and the J gene end by 4 bases; junction bases not matched to a gene: 9. CDR3 in amino acids: CASRTGLVLYNEQFF. In nucleotides, the CDR3 is TGTGCCAGCAGGACCGGACTAGTCCTATACAATGAGCAGTTCTTC.

The chain recombines TRBV20-1 with TRBJ2-7, with 8 nucleotides matching TRBD2. This CDR3 spans 15 amino acids. CDR1 DFQATT and CDR2 SNEGSKA come from the germline V gene (reference sequence). The junction had 7 bases not matched to a gene; V was cut back by 3 bases and J by 0 bases. Written as DNA, the CDR3 is TGCAGTGCTAGTTTTACCAGCGGGGGCTCCTACGAGCAGTACTTC. Translating it yields CSASFTSGGSYEQYF.

For the CDR3, the DNA is TGTGCCAGCACCGTAGAATCCGGGACACCCTCCTACGAGCAGTACGTC. Its protein product is CASTVESGTPSYEQYV. V is TRBV5-5 and J is TRBJ2-7; D possibly corresponds to TRBD1 (6 bases). The CDR3 loop spans 16 amino acids. V lost 6 bases and J lost 0, with 19 bases in between. The germline CDR1 and CDR2 sequences are SGHKS and YYEKEE (reference sequence).

This clonotype was found a few times. The chain joins TRBV25-1 to TRBJ2-7, with D unclear. This CDR3 region has 11 residues. The ends were cut back, 4 bases at V and 6 bases at J, with 7 bases in the middle. The germline gives CDR1 MGHDK, CDR2 SYGVNS. The DNA of the CDR3 is TGTGCCAGCAGTGTCTCATTCGAGCAGTACTTC. Translation gives CASSVSFEQYF.

This clonotype appeared a few times. V is TRBV11-1 and J is TRBJ2-5; 12 bases fit TRBD2. The CDR3 contains 15 residues. Trimming removed 5 bases from V and 10 bases from J; junction bases left unmatched: 11. Germline V gene lookup returns CDR1 SGHAT and CDR2 FQDESV (reference sequence). CDR3 nucleotides: TGTGCCAGCAGCCGGACTAGCGGGATGGTCGGGGGCCAGTACTTC. It encodes CASSRTSGMVGGQYF.

The chain joins TRBV7-8 to TRBJ2-7; D possibly corresponds to TRBD2 (5 bases). The CDR3 contains 13 residues. Trimming stripped 8 bases from V and 1 base from J, with 12 bases between. Germline CDR1 reads SGHVS; CDR2 reads FQNEAQ. This chain's CDR3 is CASCSGLSYEQYF. CDR3 sequence (DNA): TGTGCCAGCTGCTCAGGACTTTCCTACGAGCAGTACTTC.

The chain combines TRBV9 with TRBJ2-5; the match to TRBD1 covers 7 bases. The CDR3 spans 15 residues. Germline lookup yields CDR1 SGDLS and CDR2 YYNGEE. J lost 2 bases, V lost 6 bases, and 10 bases had no gene match. The CDR3, as DNA: TGTGCCAGCAACTCCGGGACAGTAAAACAAGAGACCCAGTACTTC. Protein: CASNSGTVKQETQYF.

In this sample, this clonotype turned up a few times. The genes are TRBV7-9 and TRBJ1-2, with 8 nucleotides matching TRBD1. The CDR3 has 12 amino acids. The J segment lost 6 bases and the V segment lost 10 bases, leaving 7 bases of the junction unmatched. CDR1 and CDR2 (germline): SEHNR, FQNEAQ (reference sequence). CDR3 bases: TGTGCCATCGACAGGGGAGCGGATGGCTACACCTTC. Translating it yields CAIDRGADGYTF.

This clonotype was counted at least ten times. V usage is TRBV5-6 and J usage is TRBJ1-6, with D maybe TRBD1 (6 bases). Germline V gene sequence: CDR1 SGHDT, CDR2 YYEEEE. CDR3 length: 17 residues. V shed 0 bases and J shed 7 bases, with 17 bases lying between them. The CDR3 bases are TGTGCCAGCAGCTTGGACAGGGCGGGAAGAGGCAATTCACCCCTCCACTTT. It codes for CASSLDRAGRGNSPLHF.

The J gene is TRBJ2-2, the V gene TRBV7-8; D may match TRBD1 or TRBD2 (5 bases each). The CDR3 covers 16 residues. The germline gives CDR1 SGHVS, CDR2 FQNEAQ. With 2 bases removed from V and 6 bases from J, the gap between germline ends came to 16 bases. CDR3 loop: CASSLRTGALAGELFF. In nucleotides, the CDR3 is TGTGCCAGCAGCTTACGGACCGGGGCCTTGGCCGGGGAGCTGTTTTTT.

This clonotype turned up a few times. The chain has TRBV5-1 and TRBJ2-6; TRBD1 matches at 7 bases. The CDR3 has 17 residues. Per germline, CDR1 SGHRS and CDR2 YFSETQ. The junction had 7 bases not matched to a gene; V was cut back by 4 bases and J by 0 bases. CDR3 nucleotide sequence: TGCGCCAGCAGCAAACAGGGGCCTCTCTCTGGGGCCAACGTCCTGACTTTC. It translates to CASSKQGPLSGANVLTF.

This clonotype has more than one count but fewer than ten. The J gene is TRBJ2-7, the V gene TRBV4-2; no definite D call. Germline V gene data show CDR1 as LGHNA and CDR2 as YNFKEQ. V dropped 0 bases and J dropped 3 bases, with 6 bases sitting between them. There are 13 residues in the CDR3. CDR3 loop: CASSQDPRYEQYF. In nucleotides, the CDR3 is TGTGCCAGCAGCCAAGATCCACGCTACGAGCAGTACTTC.

This clonotype was recorded at least ten times. The chain uses TRBV27 and TRBJ2-1, with TRBD2 identical over 13 bases. CDR3 length: 15 amino acids. CDR1 and CDR2 from the germline V gene are MNHEY and SMNVEV (reference sequence). V was pared by 4 bases and J by 6 bases, with 3 bases of the junction left unmatched. CDR3 protein: CASSSGLAGLNEQFF. CDR3 in DNA: TGTGCCAGCAGTTCGGGACTAGCGGGACTCAATGAGCAGTTCTTC.

The table lists this clonotype with a few counts. This sequence joins TRBV19 and TRBJ1-1; D unclear. Germline values: CDR1 LNHDA, CDR2 SQIVND (reference sequence). The V gene lost 8 bases and the J gene lost 6 bases, with 10 bases spanning the gap. CDR3 size: 11 residues. This CDR3 reads CASFQRPEAFF. The CDR3 DNA is TGTGCCAGTTTCCAGCGCCCTGAAGCTTTCTTT.

This chain uses TRBV7-2 with TRBJ2-3; 7 positions match TRBD2. The V and J ends lost 2 bases and 2 bases, in that order; junction bases with no gene match: 7. The germline gives CDR1 SGHTA, CDR2 FQGNSA. The CDR3 runs to 16 residues. DNA for the CDR3: TGTGCCAGCAGCTTACCTGGGGGGGATCTCACAGATACGCAGTATTTT. This encodes CASSLPGGDLTDTQYF.